The 11 T cell receptor beta chains given below trace back to one sample, sequenced in a study of control samples from healthy donors and cancer patients. This table comes from immunoSEQ multiplex PCR, and its TCRdb copy is limited to in-frame clones, with some not included. Among tens of thousands of clones listed, about 93% were seen once. Sequenced sample: PBMCs. These receptors originate from a woman aged 45 to 65 with head and neck cancer.

The chain combines TRBV4-1 with TRBJ2-7; tentatively, D is TRBD1 or TRBD2 (5 bases each). Germline CDR1 reads MGHRA; CDR2 reads YSYEKL. This CDR3 is built from 14 residues. Trimming took off 4 bases at V and 4 bases at J, with 14 bases between the two ends. DNA for the CDR3: TGCGCCAGCAGCCTAGAAAGGTGGGGGTACGAGCAGTACTTC. This codes for CASSLERWGYEQYF.

This chain connects TRBV2 to TRBJ2-3; D remains ambiguous. Trimming removed 8 bases from V and 2 bases from J, with 11 bases in between. Germline values: CDR1 SNHLY, CDR2 FYNNEI. This CDR3 region has 13 residues. In DNA form, the CDR3 reads TGTGCCAGCGTGTACAGTTCCACAGATACGCAGTATTTT. Amino acid sequence: CASVYSSTDTQYF.

This clone has a single count. The chain uses TRBV5-1 and TRBJ1-3, with 10 bases fitting TRBD1. The CDR3 is 15 amino acids. The germline CDR1 and CDR2 sequences are SGHRS and YFSETQ. Unmatched junction bases numbered 6, after V lost 5 bases and J lost 4 bases. CDR3 residues: CASRPGTGAGNTIYF. CDR3 in DNA: TGCGCCAGCAGACCCGGGACAGGGGCCGGAAACACCATATATTTT.

This chain joins TRBV5-1 and TRBJ2-7, with D perhaps matching TRBD1 (5 bases). The V end was cut by 0 bases, the J end by 6 bases, with 7 bases between. The CDR3 is made up of 12 amino acids. Germline-derived CDR1 and CDR2 are SGHRS and YFSETQ. The CDR3 is CASSLGQSEQYF. The CDR3 nucleotides are TGCGCCAGCAGCTTGGGACAGTCCGAGCAGTACTTC.

The chain is built from TRBV12-5 and TRBJ1-6, with D unresolved. V dropped 5 bases and J dropped 0 bases, with 14 bases sitting between them. Germline V lookup: CDR1 LGHNT, CDR2 FRNRAP. The CDR3 sequence is 17 residues long. The CDR3 is CASGTERWSSYNSPLHF. In DNA, the CDR3 is TGTGCTAGTGGTACAGAGCGATGGAGCTCCTATAATTCACCCCTCCACTTT.

Concerning this clone: This sample also contains other DNA sequences that code for the same CDR3. This chain uses TRBV9 with TRBJ1-2; D is perhaps TRBD1 (5 bases). The CDR3 runs to 15 residues. Between the trimmed V and J ends, which lost 2 bases and 6 bases, there was a span of 17 bases. Germline loops: CDR1 SGDLS, CDR2 YYNGEE. DNA for the CDR3: TGTGCCAGCAGCGTCGGGGTCGGTGGGGGGAATGGCTACACCTTC. Protein: CASSVGVGGGNGYTF.

Notes on this clone: At one end the junction does not follow the germline gene, possibly because of a read error. The gene calls are TRBV12-3 or TRBV12-4 and TRBJ1-1; D is unresolved. The length of the CDR3 is 10 residues. The DNA of the CDR3 is TGTGCCAGCTATTTTGAGGGATGCCCCTTT. This codes for CASYFEGCPF.

The chain carries TRBV18 and TRBJ1-1; TRBD1 matches at 9 bases. Germline lookup yields CDR1 KGHSH and CDR2 LQKENI. The CDR3 covers 15 residues. V shed 0 bases and J 3 bases; nucleotides not matched to a gene: 2. DNA for the CDR3: TGTGCCAGCTCACCACCGAGGACAGGGGACACTGAAGCTTTCTTT. Amino acid sequence: CASSPPRTGDTEAFF.

This sequence joins TRBV28 and TRBJ1-5; 8 nucleotides align to TRBD1. V was pared by 6 bases and J by 6 bases, with 7 bases of the junction left unmatched. The germline CDR1 and CDR2 sequences are MDHEN and SYDVKM. The CDR3 has 14 residues. The DNA of the CDR3 is TGTGCCAGCAGCGAGGACAGGGTGGGTCAGCCCCAGCATTTT. Translated, it gives CASSEDRVGQPQHF.

The chain recombines TRBV15 with TRBJ1-3, with unresolved D. Per germline, CDR1 LNHNV and CDR2 YYDKDF (reference sequence). The CDR3 runs 18 residues. V dropped 1 base and J dropped 0 bases, with 16 bases sitting between them. The CDR3 protein is CATSRGRIFSISGNTIYF. As DNA, the CDR3 is TGTGCCACCAGCAGAGGGCGGATCTTCTCTATCTCTGGAAACACCATATATTTT.

CDR3 sequence (DNA): TGCGCCAGCAGCCAACCTCTAGCGGGAGGGCAGAATGAGCAGTTCTTC. Amino acid sequence: CASSQPLAGGQNEQFF. The V and J genes are TRBV4-3 and TRBJ2-1; 12 bases fit TRBD2. This CDR3 contains 16 residues. Germline CDR1 LGHNA, CDR2 YSLEER. J lost 7 bases, V lost 2 bases, and 6 bases had no gene match.